These 13 T cell receptor beta chains were sequenced from one sample in a study of low-dose radiotherapy and immunotherapy resistance in tumors. Covering alpha and beta chains, TRAV- and TRBV-specific primers were used for the first-strand cDNA. A roughly 20-cycle PCR with a constant-region primer and V-primer adapter amplified TCRs. In TCRdb, the reads were re-called with MiXCR into one record per CDR3 protein. The data contain 13,000 to 15,000 distinct CDR3 sequences, 45% to 55% of them singletons. The source of these receptors is a human donor with advanced metastatic prostate, ovarian, gallbladder or colorectal cancer (not recorded which). This table probably holds off-target reads from a library built for another chain.

The V gene is TRBV19, the J gene TRBJ1-1; maybe TRBD1 (5 bases). The CDR3 totals 15 residues. Germline CDR1 and CDR2: LNHDA and SQIVND (reference sequence). With 3 bases removed from V and 4 bases from J, the gap between germline ends came to 15 bases. The CDR3 nucleotides are TGTGCCAGTAGTATCCTCTGGGGTAGGGGCACTGAAGCTTTCTTT. It translates to CASSILWGRGTEAFF.

This clonotype has a handful of counts. The chain is built from TRBV4-2 and TRBJ2-1; 11 nucleotides line up with TRBD2. The CDR3 has 16 residues. The V and J ends lost 1 base and 8 bases, in that order; junction bases with no gene match: 7. CDR1 is LGHNA and CDR2 is YNFKEQ in the germline V gene. The CDR3 DNA sequence: TGTGCCAGCAGCCAAGTCTCTAGCGGGGGGCGGGATGAGCAGTTCTTC. Protein product: CASSQVSSGGRDEQFF.

This clonotype was counted a few times. The J gene is TRBJ2-1, the V gene TRBV24-1; 11 positions agree with TRBD1. From germline, CDR1 is KGHDR and CDR2 SFDVKD. V shed 12 bases and J 4 bases; nucleotides not matched to a gene: 7. This CDR3 comprises 14 residues. Written as DNA, the CDR3 is TGTGCCTCCCAGGACAGGGGGCTTTACAATGAGCAGTTCTTC. It specifies CASQDRGLYNEQFF.

The chain links TRBV19 to TRBJ1-5; 8 nucleotides align to TRBD1. The CDR3 runs to 14 residues. From germline, CDR1 is LNHDA and CDR2 SQIVND (reference sequence). V shed 6 bases, J shed 6 bases, and the junction held 7 bases outside the gene matches. The DNA of the CDR3 is TGTGCCAGTAGGACACAGGGGGGCGGTCAGCCCCAGCATTTT. Translated, it gives CASRTQGGGQPQHF. Full variable domain (remainder filled in from reference TRBV19 and TRBJ1-5): DGGITQSPKYLFRKEGQNVTLSCEQNLNHDAMYWYRQDPGQGLRLIYYSQIVNDFQKGDIAEGYSVSREKKESFPLTVTSAQKNPTAFYLCASRTQGGGQPQHFGDGTRLSIL.

This clonotype was found a few times. The chain employs TRBV5-4 and TRBJ1-2, with D tentatively TRBD1 (6 bases). Germline values: CDR1 SGHNT, CDR2 YYREEE (reference sequence). The CDR3 sequence is 15 residues long. V was clipped by 3 bases and J by 0 bases, with 12 bases between them. CDR3 region: CASSYRQAPNYGYTF. The CDR3 region has the DNA TGTGCCAGCAGCTACCGACAGGCACCTAACTATGGCTACACCTTC.

This sequence joins TRBV7-1 and TRBJ2-3, with TRBD2 matching over 11 bases. TRBV7-1 is an ORF; its function is uncertain. V was clipped by 7 bases and J by 5 bases; unmatched bases: 11. The CDR3 loop spans 16 amino acids. CDR3 sequence (DNA): TGTGCCAGCACCACACCCCGCCTAGCGGGAGGAGATACGCAGTATTTT. Encoded protein: CASTTPRLAGGDTQYF.

The CDR3 DNA follows: TGTGCCAGCAGCGACCGAGGGAGGGGATCGAGCTATGAGCAGTTCTTC. It codes for CASSDRGRGSSYEQFF. The rearrangement joins TRBV7-2 to TRBJ2-1; 7 bases are a match to TRBD2. V was clipped by 5 bases and J by 8 bases; unmatched bases: 15. The CDR3 length is 16 residues. Germline CDR1 reads SGHTA; CDR2 reads FQGNSA.

The chain employs TRBV15 and TRBJ2-7; 7 nucleotides align to TRBD2. Germline CDR1 reads LNHNV; CDR2 reads YYDKDF (reference sequence). CDR3 length equals 15 residues. Trimming cost V 0 bases and J 7 bases; bases outside gene matches: 9. The CDR3 spells CATSRDKGRGREQYF. In DNA, the CDR3 is TGTGCCACCAGCAGAGATAAAGGGAGGGGCCGGGAGCAGTACTTC.

V usage is TRBV3-1 and J usage is TRBJ2-1; TRBD1 might be the D (5 bases). Trimming took off 1 base at V and 5 bases at J, with 9 bases between the two ends. CDR1 is LGHDT and CDR2 is YNNKEL in the germline V gene (reference sequence). The CDR3 totals 14 residues. The CDR3 protein is CASSQGTLNNEQFF. DNA for the CDR3: TGTGCCAGCAGCCAAGGGACACTTAACAATGAGCAGTTCTTC.

This clonotype was detected only a few times. The chain links TRBV11-2 to TRBJ2-3; 11 positions agree with TRBD1. Germline values: CDR1 SGHAT, CDR2 FQNNGV. V was clipped by 3 bases and J by 5 bases; unmatched bases: 1. CDR3 length equals 14 residues. CDR3 protein: CASSFGTGGDTQYF. CDR3 nucleotide sequence: TGTGCCAGCAGCTTTGGGACAGGGGGAGATACGCAGTATTTT.

The V call is TRBV9, the J call TRBJ2-7, with 7 bases matching TRBD1. The J segment lost 2 bases and the V segment lost 4 bases, leaving 6 bases of the junction unmatched. The CDR3 runs 14 residues. Germline values: CDR1 SGDLS, CDR2 YYNGEE. CDR3 residues: CASSSTGTAYEQYF. CDR3 in DNA: TGTGCCAGCAGCTCCACCGGGACAGCCTACGAGCAGTACTTC.

This clonotype was seen a few times. The V and J genes are TRBV24-1 and TRBJ2-1; TRBD2 matches at 11 bases. The CDR3 is 16 residues long. In germline, CDR1 is KGHDR, CDR2 SFDVKD. V shed 2 bases, J shed 4 bases, and the junction held 3 bases outside the gene matches. The CDR3, as DNA: TGTGCCACCAGTGATTCCGGGACTAGCGGATACAATGAGCAGTTCTTC. It codes for CATSDSGTSGYNEQFF.

V gene TRBV6-6 combines with J gene TRBJ2-1; D unresolved. The CDR3 sequence is 14 residues long. Per the germline V gene, CDR1 is MNHNY and CDR2 is SVGAGI (reference sequence). V dropped 6 bases and J dropped 0 bases, with 9 bases sitting between them. In nucleotides, the CDR3 is TGTGCCAGCAGGGCTTCTACCTCCTACAATGAGCAGTTCTTC. The encoded protein is CASRASTSYNEQFF.